This T cell receptor beta chain is from a study of STAT5B mutations in CD4+ large granular lymphocyte leukemia. Broader study findings: TRBV06-family usage was enriched in top patient clones (8/27) versus controls (2/35). Patient CD4-sorted repertoires looked more clonal than healthy CD4+ repertoires, even without putative leukemic clones.

Turning to this clone: Its specificity is unknown.

Source study methods: Productive clonotypes were detectable down to 2.59 x 10-5 frequency. This table comes from immunoSEQ multiplex PCR, and its TCRdb copy is limited to in-frame clones, with some not included. That table gives V, J and clone size, and the DNA gave D and trimming. The data show some 32,000 clones, roughly 70% seen once. The V gene end was trimmed by 5 bases and the J gene end by 7 bases; junction bases not matched to a gene: 9. This CDR3 is built from 15 residues. In germline, CDR1 is PRHDT, CDR2 FYEKMQ (reference sequence). The V gene is TRBV13, the J gene TRBJ2-1; TRBD2 agrees at 9 bases. Sequencing used CD4+ T cells from blood buffy coats. The TCR was taken from a human donor in good health. The CDR3 is CASSKLAGPRNEQFF. The DNA of the CDR3 is TGTGCCAGCAGCAAACTAGCGGGCCCCCGTAATGAGCAGTTCTTC.